Each of the 17 T cell receptor beta chains below was sequenced from the same sample in a study of blood T cell repertoires in COVID-19. Using immunoSEQ multiplex PCR, the repertoire was profiled, and TCRdb retains in-frame clones only, with some absent. The repertoire includes about 130,000 clones, about 80% of them detected once, and over 9% sits in the top ten. The sample was PBMCs or T cells enriched from blood (not recorded which). These receptors were collected from a man between 50 and 59 years old who had recovered from COVID-19.

The chain employs TRBV5-1 and TRBJ2-2, with D uncertain. V was clipped by 4 bases and J by 5 bases, with 9 bases between them. Germline CDR1 SGHRS, CDR2 YFSETQ. The CDR3 covers 13 residues. The CDR3 is CASSAYVTGELFF. As DNA, the CDR3 is TGCGCCAGCAGCGCCTATGTGACCGGGGAGCTGTTTTTT.

V gene TRBV3-1 (or the pseudogene TRBV3-2) combines with J gene TRBJ1-5; TRBD1 matches 8 bases. CDR1 LGHDT and CDR2 YNNKEL come from the germline V gene (reference sequence). CDR3 length: 18 residues. The V and J ends lost 0 bases and 2 bases, in that order; junction bases with no gene match: 9. Here the CDR3 reads CASSQDYRATGGNQPQHF. CDR3 nucleotides: TGTGCCAGCAGCCAAGATTACCGGGCGACAGGGGGCAATCAGCCCCAGCATTTT.

The gene calls are TRBV7-9 and TRBJ1-1; D is unresolved. V lost 2 bases to trimming and J lost 3 bases, with 7 bases between them. The CDR3 covers 13 residues. CDR1 and CDR2 from the germline V gene are SEHNR and FQNEAQ (reference sequence). DNA of the CDR3: TGTGCCAGCAGCTTAACCGGGGACACTGAAGCTTTCTTT. This sequence encodes CASSLTGDTEAFF. The entire variable domain, with the rest obtained from reference TRBV7-9 and TRBJ1-1, is as follows: DTGVSQNPRHKITKRGQNVTFRCDPISEHNRLYWYRQTLGQGPEFLTYFQNEAQLEKSRLLSDRFSAERPKGSFSTLEIQRTEQGDSAMYLCASSLTGDTEAFFGQGTRLTVV.

This clone appeared a single time. V usage is TRBV4-3 and J usage is TRBJ2-7, with D possibly matching TRBD2 (6 bases). The CDR3 totals 14 residues. V was clipped by 0 bases and J by 7 bases, with 13 bases between them. The germline CDR1 and CDR2 sequences are LGHNA and YSLEER. CDR3 residues: CASSQEGLRGEQYF. In DNA form, the CDR3 reads TGCGCCAGCAGCCAAGAAGGCCTACGGGGGGAGCAGTACTTC.

The chain joins TRBV7-2 to TRBJ1-2, with a tentative D call TRBD1 (6 bases). CDR3 size: 15 residues. Germline V gene data show CDR1 as SGHTA and CDR2 as FQGNSA. Trimming stripped 4 bases from V and 2 bases from J, with 14 bases between. CDR3 in DNA: TGTGCCAGCAGCTCAGCGATGAGGGGGAACTATGGCTACACCTTC. Its protein is CASSSAMRGNYGYTF. Full variable domain (remainder filled in from reference TRBV7-2 and TRBJ1-2): GAGVSQSPSNKVTEKGKDVELRCDPISGHTALYWYRQSLGQGLEFLIYFQGNSAPDKSGLPSDRFSAERTGGSVSTLTIQRTQQEDSAVYLCASSSAMRGNYGYTFGSGTRLTVV.

This chain joins TRBV6-4 and TRBJ1-2; D is uncertain. Trimming removed 1 base at V and 6 bases at J, with 3 bases between. Germline CDR1 reads MRHNA; CDR2 reads SNTAGT. The CDR3 extends over 11 amino acids. The CDR3 DNA reads TGTGCCAGCAGTGACTTCAATGGCTACACCTTC. It yields the protein CASSDFNGYTF.

This clone was seen a handful of times. The rearrangement links TRBV5-1 to TRBJ2-7, with D maybe TRBD1 (5 bases). Deletions cut 0 bases from V and 2 bases from J, with 21 bases between. In germline, CDR1 is SGHRS, CDR2 YFSETQ. The length of the CDR3 is 18 residues. CDR3 region: CASSLVPAGQGGTYEQYF. The CDR3 nucleotides are TGCGCCAGCAGCTTGGTCCCGGCCGGGCAGGGTGGCACCTACGAGCAGTACTTC. Together with reference TRBV5-1 and TRBJ2-7, the CDR3 gives the full variable domain: KAGVTQTPRYLIKTRGQQVTLSCSPISGHRSVSWYQQTPGQGLQFLFEYFSETQRNKGNFPGRFSGRQFSNSRSEMNVSTLELGDSALYLCASSLVPAGQGGTYEQYFGPGTRLTVT.

The chain carries TRBV20-1 and TRBJ1-1; unclear D gene. Trimming took 3 bases from V and 3 from J, leaving 5 bases between them. CDR1 and CDR2 (germline): DFQATT, SNEGSKA (reference sequence). The CDR3 consists of 11 residues. The CDR3 sequence: CSASDYTEAFF. DNA of the CDR3: TGCAGTGCTAGCGACTACACTGAAGCTTTCTTT.

The V gene is TRBV7-9, the J gene TRBJ2-6, with D possibly TRBD1 on 5 matching bases. Trimming stripped 5 bases from V and 0 bases from J, with 14 bases between. Germline V CDR1 and CDR2: SEHNR, FQNEAQ (reference sequence). The CDR3 runs to 17 residues. The DNA for the CDR3 is TGTGCCAGCAGCATCAGGGTCCCCTACTCTGGGGCCAACGTCCTGACTTTC. It codes for CASSIRVPYSGANVLTF.

The chain employs TRBV5-5 and TRBJ1-1; 10 nucleotides line up with TRBD1. The CDR3 extends over 14 amino acids. The germline CDR1 and CDR2 sequences are SGHKS and YYEKEE (reference sequence). Unmatched junction bases numbered 2, after V lost 2 bases and J lost 4 bases. For the CDR3, the DNA is TGTGCCAGCAGCTTCGGACAGGGGGTCACTGAAGCTTTCTTT. Translating gives CASSFGQGVTEAFF.

J is TRBJ1-2 and V is TRBV27; D is uncertain. Deletions cut 6 bases from V and 7 bases from J, with 15 bases between. The CDR3 runs to 13 residues. Germline lookup yields CDR1 MNHEY and CDR2 SMNVEV (reference sequence). The CDR3 loop reads CASSRGPLFGYTF. CDR3 nucleotides: TGTGCCAGCAGCCGCGGTCCCCTGTTTGGCTACACCTTC.

This chain connects TRBV6-5 to TRBJ2-7, with D perhaps matching TRBD1 (6 bases). The V gene lost 0 bases and the J gene lost 6 bases, with 9 bases spanning the gap. This CDR3 comprises 13 residues. The germline V gene has CDR1 MNHEY and CDR2 SVGAGI. The CDR3 sequence: CASSYSRTVEQYF. Written as DNA, the CDR3 is TGTGCCAGCAGTTACTCGAGGACAGTCGAGCAGTACTTC.

The rearrangement joins TRBV3-1 (or the pseudogene TRBV3-2) to TRBJ1-2; the D gene is possibly TRBD1 (5 bases). The CDR3 loop spans 13 amino acids. Trimming removed 1 base from V and 7 bases from J, with 10 bases in between. The germline gives CDR1 LGHDT, CDR2 YNNKEL (reference sequence). The CDR3 region is CASSQVRVGGYTF. The CDR3 bases are TGTGCCAGCAGCCAAGTCAGGGTTGGTGGCTACACCTTC.

This clone was detected a few times. The chain recombines TRBV18 with TRBJ1-2; 7 bases agree with TRBD1. V lost 2 bases, J lost 7 bases, and 16 bases stayed unmatched. The CDR3 extends over 17 amino acids. Germline V gene data show CDR1 as KGHSH and CDR2 as LQKENI. The CDR3 DNA is TGTGCCAGCTCACCAAATGAAGGACAGGTAGCCCGGAGTGGCTACACCTTC. This codes for CASSPNEGQVARSGYTF.

This chain links TRBV5-4 with TRBJ2-7; perhaps TRBD2 as D (6 bases). This CDR3 contains 15 residues. Germline assignment: CDR1 SGHNT and CDR2 YYREEE (reference sequence). V was pared by 2 bases and J by 0 bases, with 12 bases between. For the CDR3, the DNA is TGTGCCAGCAGCTTTACGGGAGCCAGCTCCTACGAGCAGTACTTC. Protein product: CASSFTGASSYEQYF.

V usage is TRBV6-2 or TRBV6-3 and J usage is TRBJ2-2, with 8 bases identical to TRBD2. Germline V gene sequence: CDR1 MNHEY, CDR2 SVGEGT. V lost 6 bases to trimming and J lost 3 bases; unmatched junction nucleotides: 9. The CDR3 runs 16 residues. The CDR3 region has the DNA TGTGCCAGCAGCCCAGATCCTAGCGGGTACACCGGGGAGCTGTTTTTT. The encoded protein is CASSPDPSGYTGELFF.

In nucleotides, the CDR3 is TGTGCCAGCAGCCCCACCCGCTCGAGCGGTGAAAAACTGTTTTTT. This translates into CASSPTRSSGEKLFF. This chain connects TRBV7-9 to TRBJ1-4; D remains ambiguous. This CDR3 comprises 15 residues. The germline gives CDR1 SEHNR, CDR2 FQNEAQ (reference sequence). With 5 bases removed from V and 7 bases from J, the gap between germline ends came to 17 bases.